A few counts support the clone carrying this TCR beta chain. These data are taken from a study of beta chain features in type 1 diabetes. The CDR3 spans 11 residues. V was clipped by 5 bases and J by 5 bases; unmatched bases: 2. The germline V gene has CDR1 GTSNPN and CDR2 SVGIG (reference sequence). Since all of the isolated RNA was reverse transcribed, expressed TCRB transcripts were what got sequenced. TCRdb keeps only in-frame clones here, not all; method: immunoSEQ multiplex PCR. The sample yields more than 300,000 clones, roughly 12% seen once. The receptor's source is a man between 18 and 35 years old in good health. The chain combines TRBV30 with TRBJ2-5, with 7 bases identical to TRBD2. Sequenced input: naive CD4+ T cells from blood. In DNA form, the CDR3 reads TGTGCCTGGGGAGCGGGGGAGACCCAGTACTTC. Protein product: CAWGAGETQYF.